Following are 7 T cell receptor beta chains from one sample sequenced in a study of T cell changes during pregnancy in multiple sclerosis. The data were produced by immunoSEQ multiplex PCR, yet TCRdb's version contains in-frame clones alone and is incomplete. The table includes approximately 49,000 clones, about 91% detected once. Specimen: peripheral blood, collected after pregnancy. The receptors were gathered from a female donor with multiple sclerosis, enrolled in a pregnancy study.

The CDR3 reads CATSRDRVGEQYF. DNA of the CDR3: TGTGCCACCAGCAGAGACAGGGTGGGTGAGCAGTACTTC. V usage is TRBV15 and J usage is TRBJ2-5, with a possible D match to TRBD1 (5 bases). Germline V lookup: CDR1 LNHNV, CDR2 YYDKDF (reference sequence). The CDR3 is 13 amino acids. Trimming took 0 bases from V and 11 from J, leaving 13 bases between them.

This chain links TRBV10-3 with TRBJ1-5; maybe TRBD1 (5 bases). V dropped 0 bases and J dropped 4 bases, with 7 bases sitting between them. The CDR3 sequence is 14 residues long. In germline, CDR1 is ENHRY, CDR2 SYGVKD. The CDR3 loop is CAISESGGNQPQHF. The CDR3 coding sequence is TGTGCCATCAGTGAGTCCGGGGGAAATCAGCCCCAGCATTTT.

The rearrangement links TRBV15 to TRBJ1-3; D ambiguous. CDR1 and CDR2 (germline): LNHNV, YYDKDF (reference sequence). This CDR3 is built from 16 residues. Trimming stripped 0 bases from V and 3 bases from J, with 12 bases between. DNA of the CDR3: TGTGCCACCAGCAGAGACCGCGGTATTCGTGGAAACACCATATATTTT. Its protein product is CATSRDRGIRGNTIYF.

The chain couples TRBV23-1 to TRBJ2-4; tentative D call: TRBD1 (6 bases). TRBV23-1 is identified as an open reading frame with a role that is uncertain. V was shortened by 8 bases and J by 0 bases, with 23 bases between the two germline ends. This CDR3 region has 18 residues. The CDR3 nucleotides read TGCGCCAGCTCTCACCCGGGACACGCGAAAGGAGCCAAAAACATTCAGTACTTC. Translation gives CASSHPGHAKGAKNIQYF.

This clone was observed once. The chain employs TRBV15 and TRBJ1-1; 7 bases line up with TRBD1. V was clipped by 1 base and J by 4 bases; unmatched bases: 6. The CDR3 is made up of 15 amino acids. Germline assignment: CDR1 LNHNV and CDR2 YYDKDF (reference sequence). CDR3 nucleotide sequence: TGTGCCACCAGCAGAGGGGCAGCAGGGGGCACTGAAGCTTTCTTT. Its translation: CATSRGAAGGTEAFF.

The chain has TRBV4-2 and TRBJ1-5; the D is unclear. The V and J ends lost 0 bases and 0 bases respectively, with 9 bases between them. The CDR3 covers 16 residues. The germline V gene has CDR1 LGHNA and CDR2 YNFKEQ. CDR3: CASSQEWRISNQPQHF. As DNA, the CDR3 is TGTGCCAGCAGCCAAGAGTGGAGGATTAGCAATCAGCCCCAGCATTTT.

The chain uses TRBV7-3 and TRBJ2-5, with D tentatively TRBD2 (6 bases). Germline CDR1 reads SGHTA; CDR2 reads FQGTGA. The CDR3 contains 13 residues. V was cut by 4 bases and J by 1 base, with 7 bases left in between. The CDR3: CASSWGLQETQYF. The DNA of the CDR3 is TGTGCCAGCAGCTGGGGACTCCAAGAGACCCAGTACTTC.